This section outlines one T cell receptor (beta chain) sequence together with its context. Antigen unknown. This specimen belongs to a study of OX40 agonist ivuxolimab in advanced cancers. General observations from the study: It was also the case that some nonresponders had low normalized T-cell clonal expansion.

Libraries were prepared by immunoSEQ multiplex PCR; TCRdb keeps only in-frame clonotypes and omits some of them. Among 55,000 to 75,000 clones listed, around four fifths were seen once. Trimming stripped 0 bases from V and 3 bases from J, with 8 bases between. This CDR3 has 14 amino acids. Germline CDR1 SGHDT, CDR2 YYEEEE. The rearrangement joins TRBV5-6 to TRBJ2-3; D is perhaps TRBD2 (5 bases). This sample comprised CD4+ or CD8+ T cells sorted from blood, obtained in a trial of the OX40 agonist ivuxolimab. The clonotype comes from an adult with an advanced solid tumor such as melanoma, head and neck, liver or kidney cancer. In DNA form, the CDR3 reads TGTGCCAGCAGCTTGGGGGCGGGTACAGATACGCAGTATTTT. Protein: CASSLGAGTDTQYF.